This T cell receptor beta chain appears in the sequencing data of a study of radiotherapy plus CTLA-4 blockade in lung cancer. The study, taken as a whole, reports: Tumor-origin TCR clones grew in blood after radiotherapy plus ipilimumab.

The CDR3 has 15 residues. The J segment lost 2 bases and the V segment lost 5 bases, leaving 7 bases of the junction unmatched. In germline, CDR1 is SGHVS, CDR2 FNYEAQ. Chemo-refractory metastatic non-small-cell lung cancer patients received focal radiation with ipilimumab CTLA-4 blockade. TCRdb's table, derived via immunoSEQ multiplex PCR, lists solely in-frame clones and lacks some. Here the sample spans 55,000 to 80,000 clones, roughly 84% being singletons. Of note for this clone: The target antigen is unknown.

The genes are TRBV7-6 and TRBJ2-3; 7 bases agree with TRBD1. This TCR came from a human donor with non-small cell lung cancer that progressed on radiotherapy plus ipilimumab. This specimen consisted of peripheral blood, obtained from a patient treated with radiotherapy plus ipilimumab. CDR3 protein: CASSPLTGVTDTQYF. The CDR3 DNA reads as TGTGCCAGCAGCCCGTTAACAGGGGTCACAGATACGCAGTATTTT.